The rows below give T cell receptor beta chains drawn from one sample of a study of radiation and T cells in renal cell carcinoma. Method: immunoSEQ multiplex PCR; TCRdb's copy keeps in-frame clones and lacks some. The table has 70,000 or so clones, 82% seen once; the top ten hold almost 6%. The material was blood, obtained from a patient whose treatment included radiotherapy and nephrectomy. The receptors were gathered from a man aged 55 to 70 with renal cell carcinoma. Both conserved end residues are part of each CDR3. A D gene is named only where the DNA matches it firmly. Size tells how often a clone was seen (once, few, many) or the class of an expanded clone, and some rows leave it out.

d_call	cdr3_length	j_call	clone_size	v_call	cdr3_aa	cdr3_nt
TRBD2	16	TRBJ2-2	NA	TRBV6-5	CASSSRTSFATGELFF	TGTGCCAGCAGTTCACGGACTAGCTTTGCCACCGGGGAGCTGTTTTTT
NA	14	TRBJ2-1	NA	TRBV6-5	CASSSRLGRREQFF	TGTGCCAGCAGTTCCAGACTTGGTCGGCGTGAGCAGTTCTTC
TRBD1	15	TRBJ1-2	NA	TRBV5-1	CASSLGQGTNYGYTF	TGCGCCAGCAGCTTGGGACAGGGAACTAACTATGGCTACACCTTC
TRBD1	16	TRBJ2-4	once	TRBV7-2	CASSEPGQGAKNIQYF	TGTGCCAGCAGCGAGCCGGGACAGGGGGCCAAAAACATTCAGTACTTC
TRBD2	14	TRBJ2-1	NA	TRBV2	CASSLLAGGGEQFF	TGTGCCAGCAGTCTCCTAGCGGGAGGAGGTGAGCAGTTCTTC
TRBD2	21	TRBJ2-2	NA	TRBV19	CASSIFFRTSGRALGTGELFF	TGTGCCAGTAGTATTTTCTTTCGGACTAGCGGGAGGGCCCTCGGGACCGGGGAGCTGTTTTTT
NA	16	TRBJ2-5	few	TRBV4-1	CASSQVVGDGRETQYF	TGCGCCAGCAGCCAAGTGGTAGGGGACGGTCGAGAGACCCAGTACTTC
TRBD2	15	TRBJ2-7	NA	TRBV7-6	CASSLVAGTSVEQYF	TGTGCCAGCAGCCTCGTGGCCGGGACTAGCGTCGAGCAGTACTTC
NA	11	TRBJ2-7	NA	TRBV6-9	CASSYSWEQYF	TGTGCCAGCAGTTACTCTTGGGAGCAGTACTTC
TRBD2	16	TRBJ2-3	NA	TRBV15	CATSRDPGGGTDTQYF	TGTGCCACCAGCAGAGATCCGGGGGGGGGCACAGATACGCAGTATTTT
NA	15	TRBJ1-6	NA	TRBV5-1	CASSLGPTANSPLHF	TGCGCCAGCAGCTTGGGTCCTACAGCTAATTCACCCCTCCACTTT
NA	15	TRBJ2-7	NA	TRBV5-4	CASSLAGSGGYEQYF	TGTGCCAGCAGCTTGGCTGGGAGTGGTGGCTACGAGCAGTACTTC
TRBD2	14	TRBJ2-7	NA	TRBV4-3	CASSPTPGLGEQYF	TGCGCCAGCAGCCCAACCCCGGGACTAGGTGAGCAGTACTTC
TRBD2	16	TRBJ2-3	NA	TRBV14	CASSPFSGRTTDTQYF	TGTGCCAGCAGCCCCTTTAGCGGGAGGACCACAGATACGCAGTATTTT
TRBD1	16	TRBJ2-5	NA	TRBV7-2	CASSRSGTGGVETQYF	TGTGCCAGCAGCCGCTCCGGGACAGGGGGCGTCGAGACCCAGTACTTC
NA	14	TRBJ1-2	NA	TRBV15	CATSGGNRVRGYTF	TGTGCCACCAGCGGAGGGAACAGGGTCCGCGGCTACACCTTC
NA	13	TRBJ1-5	NA	TRBV19	CASSMDTYQPQHF	TGTGCCAGTAGTATGGACACCTATCAGCCCCAGCATTTT
NA	13	TRBJ2-1	NA	TRBV30	CALRPRVRGEQFF	TGTGCACTTCGTCCTAGGGTTAGGGGTGAGCAGTTCTTC
TRBD1	19	TRBJ2-6	NA	TRBV5-1	CASSSSGTGGSSGANVLTF	TGCGCCAGCAGCTCTTCCGGGACAGGGGGCTCGTCTGGGGCCAACGTCCTGACTTTC
TRBD1	16	TRBJ1-3	NA	TRBV5-1	CASSQGQGAAGNTIYF	TGCGCCAGCAGCCAAGGACAGGGGGCGGCTGGAAACACCATATATTTT
NA	13	TRBJ1-1	few	TRBV9	CASSVKPNTEAFF	TGTGCCAGCAGCGTAAAGCCGAACACTGAAGCTTTCTTT
NA	13	TRBJ1-6	few	TRBV5-1	CASSSQADSPLHF	TGCGCCAGCAGCTCACAGGCGGATTCACCCCTCCACTTT
NA	15	TRBJ1-1	few	TRBV6-5	CASSLSQGGNTEAFF	TGTGCCAGCAGTCTTTCCCAGGGCGGGAACACTGAAGCTTTCTTT
NA	14	TRBJ1-4	NA	TRBV5-1	CASSWTATNEKLFF	TGCGCCAGCAGCTGGACAGCAACTAATGAAAAACTGTTTTTT
NA	15	TRBJ2-2	NA	TRBV5-1	CASSQSGGNTGELFF	TGCGCCAGCAGCCAATCGGGTGGCAACACCGGGGAGCTGTTTTTT
NA	16	TRBJ1-3	NA	TRBV30	CAWGFRGDSVGNTIYF	TGTGCCTGGGGGTTTAGGGGCGATTCGGTCGGAAACACCATATATTTT
NA	18	TRBJ1-2	NA	TRBV4-3	CASSQEGGSGDGEYGYTF	TGCGCCAGCAGCCAAGAAGGAGGTTCGGGGGACGGGGAGTATGGCTACACCTTC
NA	12	TRBJ2-1	NA	TRBV6-5	CASSFQGGGQFF	TGTGCCAGCAGTTTCCAGGGGGGCGGGCAGTTCTTC
NA	16	TRBJ2-1	NA	TRBV4-2	CASSQRGYPPYNEQFF	TGTGCCAGCAGCCAAAGAGGGTACCCGCCGTACAATGAGCAGTTCTTC
TRBD2	15	TRBJ2-3	NA	TRBV7-2	CASSLGLAGGDTQYF	TGTGCCAGCAGCTTAGGACTAGCGGGAGGCGATACGCAGTATTTT